One sample yielded the 24 T cell receptor beta chains listed below, sequenced in a study of regulatory T cells in long-lasting Graves disease. Noted time point: persistent/refractory GD, antithyroid drugs over 5 years with positive TRAb. Extracted PBMC RNA gave rise to the TCR library. Sequencing libraries for TCR beta were prepared with iRepertoire HTBI primers and Arm-PCR of CDR3 regions. TCRdb analysed the multiplex PCR reads with MiXCR anew, one entry per CDR3 protein. Among 700,000 or so distinct CDR3 sequences, 25% to 30% were seen once, and the ten largest hold around 42%. The sequenced sample was peripheral blood mononuclear cells (PBMCs), obtained when the disease was refractory, from a patient treated with antithyroid drugs. The receptors here all came from a female donor with Graves disease.

V usage is TRBV15 and J usage is TRBJ2-1; no definite D call. Germline CDR1 and CDR2: LNHNV and YYDKDF (reference sequence). This CDR3 has 13 residues. V was clipped by 0 bases and J by 13 bases, with 13 bases between them. CDR3 DNA: TGTGCCACCAGCAGAGATACGGCAGGTGGACAGTTCTTC. Amino acids: CATSRDTAGGQFF.

The genes are TRBV10-3 and TRBJ1-5; perhaps TRBD1 as D (5 bases). Trimming pared 2 bases from V and 6 bases from J, leaving 11 bases between. The CDR3 totals 14 residues. Germline-derived CDR1 and CDR2 are ENHRY and SYGVKD. In DNA form, the CDR3 reads TGTGCCATCAGTGAGAGAGGGGAGGGTCAGCCCCAGCATTTT. Translated, it gives CAISERGEGQPQHF.

V gene TRBV29-1 combines with J gene TRBJ1-1, with D hard to call. Germline loops: CDR1 SQVTM, CDR2 ANQGSEA. This CDR3 contains 13 residues. Trimming left V 2 bases short and J 1 base short, with 8 bases between. CDR3 DNA: TGCAGCGTTGAAATACACTCGAACACTGAAGCTTTCTTT. Its translation is CSVEIHSNTEAFF.

This clonotype was counted only a few times. V is TRBV19 and J is TRBJ1-6; 9 positions agree with TRBD1. From germline, CDR1 is LNHDA and CDR2 SQIVND (reference sequence). J was trimmed by 14 bases and V by 5 bases; bases with no gene match: 13. This CDR3 is built from 15 residues. CDR3 in DNA: TGTGCCAGTAGTCCAACGGGACAGGGTCTCGTAACCCTCCACTTT. Encoded protein: CASSPTGQGLVTLHF.

The rearrangement joins TRBV11-2 to TRBJ1-5, with 7 bases matching TRBD1. This CDR3 region has 16 residues. J gave up 2 bases and V 5 bases, and 9 bases lay outside the gene matches. Germline V gene sequence: CDR1 SGHAT, CDR2 FQNNGV. CDR3 sequence (DNA): TGTGCCAGCAGCCGTTCTCGACAGGGTGGCAATCAGCCCCAGCATTTT. This encodes CASSRSRQGGNQPQHF.

This rearrangement joins TRBV10-3 to TRBJ2-4; no clear D gene. The CDR3 is 15 residues long. Germline CDR1 and CDR2: ENHRY and SYGVKD. The V end lost 0 bases, the J end lost 6 bases, and 12 bases lay between the germline ends. CDR3 bases: TGTGCCATCAGTGAGTCGGGCCCCCGAGGAAACATTCAGTACTTC. As protein: CAISESGPRGNIQYF.

The gene calls are TRBV7-9 and TRBJ1-1; the match to TRBD1 covers 7 bases. The V gene's germline CDR1 is SEHNR and CDR2 FQNEAQ (reference sequence). V lost 5 bases, J lost 9 bases, and 6 bases stayed unmatched. This CDR3 contains 12 residues. CDR3 in DNA: TGTGCCAGCAGCCCAGAGACAGGGAAAGCTTTCTTT. This encodes CASSPETGKAFF. Full variable domain (remainder filled in from reference TRBV7-9 and TRBJ1-1): DTGVSQNPRHKITKRGQNVTFRCDPISEHNRLYWYRQTLGQGPEFLTYFQNEAQLEKSRLLSDRFSAERPKGSFSTLEIQRTEQGDSAMYLCASSPETGKAFFGQGTRLTVV.

This clonotype has just a few counts. The chain combines TRBV20-1 with TRBJ1-4; no clear D. V lost 0 bases to trimming and J lost 4 bases, with 12 bases between them. The CDR3 loop spans 15 amino acids. CDR1 and CDR2 from the germline V gene are DFQATT and SNEGSKA (reference sequence). The CDR3 is CSARDRASLNEKLFF. The DNA for the CDR3 is TGCAGTGCTAGAGACAGAGCCTCTCTTAATGAAAAACTGTTTTTT.

The chain is built from TRBV11-2 and TRBJ2-7; 7 bases are a match to TRBD2. V trimming: 3 bases; J trimming: 0 bases; junction bases outside the gene matches: 5. CDR1 SGHAT and CDR2 FQNNGV come from the germline V gene. The CDR3 length is 15 residues. The DNA of the CDR3 is TGTGCCAGCAGCTTCGAGGGCGGGAGCTCCTACGAGCAGTACTTC. Encoded protein: CASSFEGGSSYEQYF. The full variable domain, in which reference TRBV11-2 and TRBJ2-7 provide the parts outside the CDR3, is EAGVAQSPRYKIIEKRQSVAFWCNPISGHATLYWYQQILGQGPKLLIQFQNNGVVDDSQLPKDRFSAERLKGVDSTLKIQPAKLEDSAVYLCASSFEGGSSYEQYFGPGTRLTVT.

This clonotype has just a few counts. V usage is TRBV3-1 and J usage is TRBJ2-5, with 9 bases matching TRBD2. Germline loops: CDR1 LGHDT, CDR2 YNNKEL (reference sequence). The junction had 3 bases not matched to a gene; V was cut back by 2 bases and J by 2 bases. The CDR3 length is 15 residues. The CDR3 nucleotides are TGTGCCAGCAGCCAACCGACTAGCGGTCAAGAGACCCAGTACTTC. Encoded protein: CASSQPTSGQETQYF.

The rearrangement uses TRBV29-1 and TRBJ2-7, with D uncertain. The CDR3 is 15 amino acids. Trimming cost V 1 base and J 2 bases, with 15 bases left between them. Germline-derived CDR1 and CDR2 are SQVTM and ANQGSEA. The CDR3 region is CSVEGTPAKPYEQYF. CDR3 bases: TGCAGCGTTGAAGGGACCCCGGCGAAGCCCTACGAGCAGTACTTC.

This sequence joins TRBV20-1 and TRBJ2-5, with D possibly being TRBD1 or TRBD2 (5 bases each). The CDR3 covers 15 residues. Germline V CDR1 and CDR2: DFQATT, SNEGSKA (reference sequence). Trimming took 3 bases from V and 3 from J, leaving 17 bases between them. CDR3 sequence (DNA): TGCAGTGCTAGCCTACCGGGACGGATAAAAGAGACCCAGTACTTC. This encodes CSASLPGRIKETQYF.

This clonotype was counted only a few times. This chain uses TRBV10-3 with TRBJ2-7, with D perhaps given as TRBD1 or TRBD2 (6 bases each). Between the trimmed V and J ends, which lost 6 bases and 4 bases, there was a span of 22 bases. Germline V CDR1 and CDR2: ENHRY, SYGVKD. The CDR3 covers 16 residues. The CDR3 reads CAIRTGVPGTSYEQYF. CDR3 DNA sequence: TGTGCCATCAGGACAGGAGTACCGGGGACTTCTTACGAGCAGTACTTC.

Note on this clonotype: A much larger clone differs from this one at a single base, so this may be a read error. The genes are TRBV6-2 or TRBV6-3 and TRBJ2-7, with 7 bases lining up with TRBD1. The CDR3 covers 14 residues. CDR1 MNHEY and CDR2 SVGEGT come from the germline V gene. CDR3 coding DNA: TGTGCCAGCAGTTCCGACAGGGTATCCTACGAGCATTACTTC. Translated: CASSSDRVSYEHYF.

The table lists this clonotype with many counts. CDR3: CASSLSTGQSEKLFF. CDR3 DNA: TGTGCCAGCAGCCTCTCGACAGGGCAGAGCGAAAAACTGTTTTTT. The chain employs TRBV12-3 or TRBV12-4 and TRBJ1-4; 7 nucleotides align to TRBD1. Trimming took 6 bases from V and 8 from J; bases not matched to a gene: 12. The CDR3 loop spans 15 amino acids.

The chain is built from TRBV29-1 and TRBJ1-2; 10 bases are shared with TRBD1. Trimming at V came to 7 bases and at J to 13 bases, leaving 15 bases not matched to a gene. This CDR3 spans 13 amino acids. Germline CDR1 is SQVTM and CDR2 is ANQGSEA. The CDR3 reads CSGSRGQGDPSTF. For the CDR3, the DNA is TGCAGCGGATCCCGAGGACAGGGGGACCCCTCCACCTTC.

This clonotype was seen a few times. J is TRBJ1-4 and V is TRBV6-1; D call uncertain. V dropped 0 bases and J dropped 8 bases, with 13 bases sitting between them. Germline loops: CDR1 MNHNS, CDR2 SASEGT. The length of the CDR3 is 15 residues. The CDR3 coding sequence is TGTGCCAGCAGTGAAGCGCAGGCGATAGGCGAAAAACTGTTTTTT. Amino acids: CASSEAQAIGEKLFF.

V gene TRBV7-6 combines with J gene TRBJ1-1, with a weak D call TRBD1 (5 bases). V dropped 0 bases and J dropped 7 bases, with 9 bases sitting between them. From germline, CDR1 is SGHVS and CDR2 FNYEAQ. CDR3 size: 13 residues. The CDR3 reads CASSLAQGSEAFF. CDR3 bases: TGTGCCAGCAGCTTAGCGCAGGGTAGTGAAGCTTTCTTT.

This sequence joins TRBV7-9 and TRBJ1-1; D is perhaps TRBD1 (6 bases). This CDR3 has 15 amino acids. Germline V gene data show CDR1 as SEHNR and CDR2 as FQNEAQ (reference sequence). The V end was cut by 4 bases, the J end by 1 base, with 13 bases between. DNA for the CDR3: TGTGCCAGCAGCTCCACAGGGAGGGGGAACACTGAAGCTTTCTTT. This codes for CASSSTGRGNTEAFF.

The V call is TRBV20-1, the J call TRBJ1-1; D gene uncertain. Trimming cost V 5 bases and J 4 bases, with 17 bases left between them. The CDR3 has 14 amino acids. Germline loops: CDR1 DFQATT, CDR2 SNEGSKA (reference sequence). The CDR3 nucleotides read TGCAGTGCTGAAAAGGCGGAGGGAGGCACTGAAGCTTTCTTT. This gives the protein CSAEKAEGGTEAFF.

This clonotype was found many times. The chain couples TRBV5-1 to TRBJ1-2; no clear D gene. The CDR3 spans 13 residues. The V end lost 4 bases, the J end lost 4 bases, and 11 bases lay between the germline ends. Germline V gene sequence: CDR1 SGHRS, CDR2 YFSETQ. The CDR3 is CASSVADTYGYTF. CDR3 nucleotides: TGCGCCAGCAGCGTCGCAGATACCTATGGCTACACCTTC.

This clonotype has at least ten counts. The chain recombines TRBV28 with TRBJ1-1; maybe TRBD1 (6 bases). V lost 2 bases and J lost 7, with 11 bases in between. The CDR3 is made up of 13 amino acids. Germline loops: CDR1 MDHEN, CDR2 SYDVKM. CDR3 loop: CASSLPQGGEAFF. The CDR3 nucleotides are TGTGCCAGCAGTTTACCACAGGGAGGTGAAGCTTTCTTT.

This clonotype was seen at least ten times. The chain carries TRBV28 and TRBJ1-2, with D uncertain. The CDR3 is 12 residues long. Germline V gene lookup returns CDR1 MDHEN and CDR2 SYDVKM. Deletions cut 8 bases from V and 2 bases from J, with 9 bases between. The CDR3: CASHALNYGYTF. CDR3 nucleotides: TGTGCCAGCCACGCCCTGAACTATGGCTACACCTTC.

J is TRBJ1-3 and V is TRBV11-2; D gene unclear. CDR1 and CDR2 (germline): SGHAT, FQNNGV. The CDR3 is made up of 16 amino acids. The V end lost 0 bases, the J end lost 0 bases, and 9 bases lay between the germline ends. The CDR3 nucleotides read TGTGCCAGCAGCTTAGATATCGTGGTCTCTGGAAACACCATATATTTT. It is translated as CASSLDIVVSGNTIYF.